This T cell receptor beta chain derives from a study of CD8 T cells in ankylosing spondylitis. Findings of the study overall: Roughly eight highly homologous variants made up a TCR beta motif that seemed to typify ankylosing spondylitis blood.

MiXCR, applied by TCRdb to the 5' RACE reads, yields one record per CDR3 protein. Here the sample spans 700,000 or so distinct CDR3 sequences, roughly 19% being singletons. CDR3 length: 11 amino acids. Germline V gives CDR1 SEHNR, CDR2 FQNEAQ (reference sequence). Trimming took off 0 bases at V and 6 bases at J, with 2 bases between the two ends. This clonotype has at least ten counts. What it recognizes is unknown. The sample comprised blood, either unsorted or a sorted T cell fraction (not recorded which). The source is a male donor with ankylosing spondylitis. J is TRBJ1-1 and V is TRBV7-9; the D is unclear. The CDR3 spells CASSLAPEAFF. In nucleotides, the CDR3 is TGTGCCAGCAGCTTAGCCCCTGAAGCTTTCTTT.